A selection of T cell receptor beta chains follows, all from one sample in a study of response to subunit inactivated influenza vaccine. TCRdb ran MiXCR on the RT-PCR reads and lists one entry per CDR3 protein. Among 560,000 or so distinct CDR3 sequences listed, under 9% were seen once. The starting material was PBMCs from blood, obtained roughly 24 months after vaccination. All receptors derive from a man between 50 and 69 years old who received an inactivated influenza vaccine. The CDR3 runs from the conserved cysteine through the conserved F or W. Fields, in order: J gene, V gene, clone size, D gene, CDR3 DNA, CDR3 protein. The D gene is left open where the match is weak. Clone size is given for some rows only: seen once, a few or many times, or a class if the clone is expanded.

J gene: TRBJ1-6
V gene: TRBV12-3/TRBV12-4
clone size: few
D gene: TRBD1
CDR3 DNA: TGTGCCAGCAGCTTGAAAGGGCCGACAGGGAATTCACCCCTCCACTTT
CDR3 protein: CASSLKGPTGNSPLHF

J gene: TRBJ1-5
V gene: TRBV12-3/TRBV12-4
clone size: -
D gene: -
CDR3 DNA: TGTGCCAGCAGCTCTACAGTTAATAGCAATCAGCCCCAGCATTTT
CDR3 protein: CASSSTVNSNQPQHF

J gene: TRBJ2-7
V gene: TRBV3-1
clone size: once
D gene: TRBD2
CDR3 DNA: TGTGCCAGCACCCAAGAAAGCGGGAGATTGGGGGAGCAGTACTTC
CDR3 protein: CASTQESGRLGEQYF

J gene: TRBJ1-1
V gene: TRBV6-1
clone size: -
D gene: -
CDR3 DNA: TGTGCCAGCAGAGCAGAGGGGGAGATTGGGACTGAAGCTTTCTTT
CDR3 protein: CASRAEGEIGTEAFF

J gene: TRBJ1-2
V gene: TRBV5-6
clone size: -
D gene: -
CDR3 DNA: TGTGCCAGCAGCTCCGAAGGAGGGGGATCGCGTGGCTACACCTTC
CDR3 protein: CASSSEGGGSRGYTF

J gene: TRBJ1-2
V gene: TRBV20-1
clone size: many
D gene: -
CDR3 DNA: TGCAGTGCTAGGGTCAGGACATATGGCTACACCTTC
CDR3 protein: CSARVRTYGYTF

J gene: TRBJ2-5
V gene: TRBV11-2
clone size: few
D gene: -
CDR3 DNA: TGTGCCAGCAGCGGGGATGTAGAGACCCAGTACTTC
CDR3 protein: CASSGDVETQYF

J gene: TRBJ1-6
V gene: TRBV5-1
clone size: many
D gene: -
CDR3 DNA: TGCGCCAGCAGCCCACGGACGGGTGTCTATAATTCACCCCTCCACTTT
CDR3 protein: CASSPRTGVYNSPLHF

J gene: TRBJ2-3
V gene: TRBV9
clone size: many
D gene: TRBD2
CDR3 DNA: TGTGCCAGCAGCTCTCAGCGGGAGGGCGGCCTCGATACGCAGTATTTT
CDR3 protein: CASSSQREGGLDTQYF

J gene: TRBJ2-5
V gene: TRBV27
clone size: -
D gene: -
CDR3 DNA: TGTGCCAGCAGCAGGGTAGGCCGCCAAGAGACCCAGTACTTC
CDR3 protein: CASSRVGRQETQYF

J gene: TRBJ1-1
V gene: TRBV10-3
clone size: -
D gene: -
CDR3 DNA: TGTGCCATCAGTGTAGCCATGGAGACGACTGAAGCTTTCTTT
CDR3 protein: CAISVAMETTEAFF

J gene: TRBJ2-1
V gene: TRBV4-2
clone size: few
D gene: TRBD2
CDR3 DNA: TGTGCCAGCAGCCAAGGTGGCGGGAGGGCCGCCAATGAGCAGTTCTTC
CDR3 protein: CASSQGGGRAANEQFF

J gene: TRBJ2-7
V gene: TRBV28
clone size: few
D gene: TRBD2
CDR3 DNA: TGTGCCAGCAGGGCCCCTAGCGGGGCCTACGAGCAGTACTTC
CDR3 protein: CASRAPSGAYEQYF

J gene: TRBJ2-2
V gene: TRBV12-3/TRBV12-4
clone size: -
D gene: TRBD1
CDR3 DNA: TGTGCCAGCAGTGCCCAGACAGGGACAAAGGGGGAGCTGTTTTTT
CDR3 protein: CASSAQTGTKGELFF

J gene: TRBJ2-1
V gene: TRBV3-1
clone size: -
D gene: TRBD1
CDR3 DNA: TGTGCCAGCAGCCAATTCGGACAGGGGGTTTACTACAATGAGCAGTTCTTC
CDR3 protein: CASSQFGQGVYYNEQFF

J gene: TRBJ2-1
V gene: TRBV7-2
clone size: -
D gene: TRBD1
CDR3 DNA: TGTGCCAGCAGAGGGGACAGGGTAGGCTACAATGAGCAGTTCTTC
CDR3 protein: CASRGDRVGYNEQFF

J gene: TRBJ1-5
V gene: TRBV10-1
clone size: few
D gene: TRBD1
CDR3 DNA: TGCGCCAGCCAGGACAGGTTGGGACAGCCCCAGCATTTT
CDR3 protein: CASQDRLGQPQHF

J gene: TRBJ1-2
V gene: TRBV7-3
clone size: many
D gene: -
CDR3 DNA: TGTGCCAGCAGTCCAACCGCGACGGATGGCTACACCTTC
CDR3 protein: CASSPTATDGYTF

J gene: TRBJ2-3
V gene: TRBV9
clone size: many
D gene: TRBD2
CDR3 DNA: TGTGCCAGCAGCCTGAACCCTAGCGGGATCACAGATACGCAGTATTTT
CDR3 protein: CASSLNPSGITDTQYF

J gene: TRBJ2-2
V gene: TRBV4-2
clone size: -
D gene: -
CDR3 DNA: TGTGCCAGCAGCCAAGATCGTATGGGCGGGGAGCTGTTTTTT
CDR3 protein: CASSQDRMGGELFF

J gene: TRBJ1-3
V gene: TRBV6-6
clone size: many
D gene: -
CDR3 DNA: TGTGCCAGCAGTTACTCCGACAGAGGAAACACCATATATTTT
CDR3 protein: CASSYSDRGNTIYF

J gene: TRBJ1-4
V gene: TRBV30
clone size: many
D gene: -
CDR3 DNA: TGTGCCTGGAATAGGCAGAGAAATGAAAAACTGTTTTTT
CDR3 protein: CAWNRQRNEKLFF

J gene: TRBJ2-5
V gene: TRBV3-1
clone size: many
D gene: TRBD2
CDR3 DNA: TGTGCCAGCAGCCAGACCTTCGGGAGGGAAGAGACCCAGTACTTC
CDR3 protein: CASSQTFGREETQYF

J gene: TRBJ1-2
V gene: TRBV4-2
clone size: -
D gene: -
CDR3 DNA: TGTGCCAGCAGCCAAGATGCAGGAGCTAACTATGGCTACACCTTC
CDR3 protein: CASSQDAGANYGYTF

J gene: TRBJ2-3
V gene: TRBV9
clone size: many
D gene: TRBD1
CDR3 DNA: TGTGCCAGCAGCGTAGAACCGGGACAGGGTCTACATACGCAGTATTTT
CDR3 protein: CASSVEPGQGLHTQYF

J gene: TRBJ2-3
V gene: TRBV5-1
clone size: -
D gene: TRBD1
CDR3 DNA: TGCGCCAGCAGCTCCTCCGGGACAGGGAACACAGATACGCAGTATTTT
CDR3 protein: CASSSSGTGNTDTQYF